This entry is about one TCR beta chain. Antigen: not known. Produced via immunoSEQ multiplex PCR; TCRdb's table is partial and in-frame only. The table records 150,000 to 200,000 clones, 84% of them present only once. From germline, CDR1 is LNHDA and CDR2 SQIVND (reference sequence). The trim removed 4 bases at V and 6 bases at J, leaving 4 bases unmatched. The length of the CDR3 is 14 residues. This entry comes from a study of cytomegalovirus exposure and HLA in healthy donors. Whole-study results and caveats: The classifier reportedly diagnosed cytomegalovirus status with high sensitivity and specificity.

This TCR was recovered from a man aged 18 to 30 in good health and CMV-seropositive. The chain uses TRBV19 and TRBJ1-2, with 11 bases that match TRBD1. Sequences were obtained from PBMCs. The CDR3 nucleotides read TGTGCCAGTAGTACACCGGGACAGGGGGATGGCTACACCTTC. It translates to CASSTPGQGDGYTF.